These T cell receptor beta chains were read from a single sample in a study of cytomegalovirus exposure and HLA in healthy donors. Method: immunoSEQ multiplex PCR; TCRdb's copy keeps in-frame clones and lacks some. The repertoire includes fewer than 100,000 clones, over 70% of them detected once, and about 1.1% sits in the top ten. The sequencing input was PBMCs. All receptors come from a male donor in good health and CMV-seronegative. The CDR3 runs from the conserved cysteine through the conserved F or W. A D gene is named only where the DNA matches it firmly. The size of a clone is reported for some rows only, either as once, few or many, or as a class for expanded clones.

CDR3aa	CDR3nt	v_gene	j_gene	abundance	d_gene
CASTPQGGENTIYF	TGTGCCAGCACCCCACAGGGAGGGGAAAACACCATATATTTT	TRBV9	TRBJ1-3	.	.
CASSLDRGGADEQFF	TGTGCCAGCAGCTTAGATCGTGGGGGGGCAGATGAGCAGTTCTTC	TRBV7-2	TRBJ2-1	.	.
CASSLQTNTGELFF	TGTGCCAGCAGCCTACAGACGAACACCGGGGAGCTGTTTTTT	TRBV7-3	TRBJ2-2	.	.
CSVVSRTGGYEQYF	TGCAGCGTTGTTTCGAGGACAGGGGGCTACGAGCAGTACTTC	TRBV29-1	TRBJ2-7	.	TRBD1
CASSSTREQYF	TGTGCCAGCAGTTCCACTAGGGAGCAGTACTTC	TRBV7-2	TRBJ2-7	once	.
CSSSFEAYEQYF	TGTTCCAGCAGCTTTGAAGCTTACGAGCAGTACTTC	TRBV7-9	TRBJ2-7	.	.
CASTRSGGRGQPQHF	TGTGCCAGCACCCGAAGCGGGGGTAGGGGTCAGCCCCAGCATTTT	TRBV2	TRBJ1-5	.	.
CASSTITEAFF	TGTGCCAGTAGTACCATTACTGAAGCTTTCTTT	TRBV19	TRBJ1-1	.	.
CASSPFSGSGANEQFF	TGTGCCAGCAGTCCATTTAGCGGGAGTGGCGCCAATGAGCAGTTCTTC	TRBV28	TRBJ2-1	.	TRBD2
CASSLSWGLTDTQYF	TGTGCCAGCAGTTTATCATGGGGACTGACAGATACGCAGTATTTT	TRBV28	TRBJ2-3	once	.
CASSPQGVTYEQYF	TGTGCCAGCAGCCCTCAGGGCGTTACCTACGAGCAGTACTTC	TRBV7-3	TRBJ2-7	few	.
CASSKRQVSHNEQFF	TGCGCCAGCAGCAAAAGACAGGTATCCCACAATGAGCAGTTCTTC	TRBV4-3	TRBJ2-1	.	.
CASSLASDRVRYNEQFF	TGTGCCAGCAGCTTAGCATCAGACAGGGTAAGGTACAATGAGCAGTTCTTC	TRBV7-9	TRBJ2-1	.	TRBD1
CASSLAGLVREQYF	TGTGCCAGCAGCTTGGCGGGACTAGTGAGGGAGCAGTACTTC	TRBV5-6	TRBJ2-7	.	TRBD2
CASSAVDYGYPF	TGTGCCAGTTCCGCCGTGGACTATGGCTACCCCTTC	TRBV19	TRBJ1-2	.	.
CASSPGLAGHNEQFF	TGTGCCAGCAGCCCAGGACTAGCGGGCCACAATGAGCAGTTCTTC	TRBV7-9	TRBJ2-1	few	TRBD2
CASSPFEGAGELFF	TGTGCCAGCAGCCCCTTCGAGGGAGCCGGGGAGCTGTTTTTT	TRBV7-6	TRBJ2-2	.	.
CASRTGVVETQYF	TGTGCCAGCAGGACAGGGGTAGTAGAGACCCAGTACTTC	TRBV2	TRBJ2-5	.	TRBD1
CASSLERGGPPDTQYF	TGCGCCAGCAGCCTGGAGCGGGGGGGCCCGCCAGATACGCAGTATTTT	TRBV5-1	TRBJ2-3	few	TRBD2
CASTNRGGTQETQYF	TGTGCCAGCACCAACAGGGGGGGAACCCAAGAGACCCAGTACTTC	TRBV6-5	TRBJ2-5	.	.
CASSGSVGEGQPQHF	TGTGCCAGCAGTGGGTCTGTGGGTGAGGGCCAGCCCCAGCATTTT	TRBV6-1	TRBJ1-5	.	.
CASSERDRQGTEAFF	TGCGCCAGCAGCGAAAGAGATAGACAGGGGACTGAAGCTTTCTTT	TRBV4-3	TRBJ1-1	.	TRBD1
CASSPRQGASGNTIYF	TGTGCCAGCAGTCCTAGACAGGGGGCGAGTGGAAACACCATATATTTT	TRBV28	TRBJ1-3	few	TRBD1
CASSGQQGATNQPQNF	TGTGCCAGTAGTGGACAACAGGGGGCTACCAATCAGCCCCAGAATTTT	TRBV19	TRBJ1-5	.	TRBD1
CASSVGEDRHYEQYF	TGTGCCAGCAGCGTAGGAGAGGACAGGCACTACGAGCAGTACTTC	TRBV9	TRBJ2-7	.	TRBD1
CASSLTQSSPLHF	TGCGCCAGCAGCTTGACGCAGTCCTCACCCCTCCACTTT	TRBV5-1	TRBJ1-6	.	.
CASSVGNSGVSTDTQYF	TGTGCCAGCAGCGTAGGCAATAGCGGGGTATCCACAGATACGCAGTATTTT	TRBV9	TRBJ2-3	once	TRBD2
CASSLDLAGGNEQFF	TGTGCCAGCAGCTTAGATCTTGCGGGTGGAAATGAGCAGTTCTTC	TRBV7-2	TRBJ2-1	.	.
CASSFFWTNNEQFF	TGTGCCAGCAGTTTCTTTTGGACAAACAATGAGCAGTTCTTC	TRBV28	TRBJ2-1	.	.
CASSDDSTHSPQHF	TGTGCCAGCAGTGACGACAGCACCCATTCACCCCAGCATTTT	TRBV6-5	TRBJ1-5	.	.
CASSIATGGNTEAFF	TGTGCCAGTAGTATCGCTACAGGGGGGAACACTGAAGCTTTCTTT	TRBV19	TRBJ1-1	few	TRBD1
CASSSGTPLVEQYF	TGCGCCAGCAGCAGCGGGACGCCTCTTGTCGAGCAGTACTTC	TRBV5-1	TRBJ2-7	.	TRBD2
CASKGAVNSNQPQHF	TGTGCCAGCAAGGGGGCGGTTAATAGCAATCAGCCCCAGCATTTT	TRBV2	TRBJ1-5	.	TRBD1
CASSSWGGSTDTQYF	TGTGCCAGCAGCTCTTGGGGAGGAAGCACAGATACGCAGTATTTT	TRBV7-9	TRBJ2-3	.	.
CASSYSNQYSGNTIYF	TGTGCCAGCAGTTACTCGAACCAGTACTCTGGAAACACCATATATTTT	TRBV6-5	TRBJ1-3	.	.
CSSSLRAEKLFF	TGTTCCAGCAGCCTCAGGGCTGAAAAACTGTTTTTT	TRBV7-9	TRBJ1-4	once	.
CASSLVVGANF	TGTGCCAGCAGCTTAGTTGTGGGGGCCAACTTC	TRBV7-9	TRBJ2-5	.	.
CASSRDRGGEQFF	TGTGCCAGCAGTCGCGACAGGGGGGGTGAGCAGTTCTTC	TRBV6-5	TRBJ2-1	.	TRBD1
CASSPGTGGDQETQYF	TGTGCCAGCTCACCGGGGACAGGGGGGGACCAAGAGACCCAGTACTTC	TRBV18	TRBJ2-5	.	TRBD1
CASRGSSGSSYNEQFF	TGTGCCAGCAGGGGTTCTAGCGGGAGTTCCTACAATGAGCAGTTCTTC	TRBV2	TRBJ2-1	.	TRBD2
CASSSNRVGQFF	TGTGCCAGCAGCTCGAACAGGGTAGGGCAGTTCTTC	TRBV7-2	TRBJ2-1	.	.
CASTDPQGAGYEQYF	TGCGCCAGCACGGATCCCCAGGGGGCGGGCTACGAGCAGTACTTC	TRBV5-1	TRBJ2-7	few	TRBD1
CSGYTGAPNYGYTF	TGCAGCGGATATACAGGGGCCCCGAACTATGGCTACACCTTC	TRBV29-1	TRBJ1-2	.	TRBD1
CASSPPGQPPFF	TGTGCCAGCAGCCCTCCCGGACAGCCTCCGTTCTTC	TRBV7-2	TRBJ2-1	few	.
CASSETANTGELFF	TGTGCCAGCAGTGAGACAGCGAACACCGGGGAGCTGTTTTTT	TRBV6-1	TRBJ2-2	few	.
CSGDGGGRTDTQYF	TGCAGCGGCGATGGAGGTGGGAGGACAGATACGCAGTATTTT	TRBV29-1	TRBJ2-3	.	.